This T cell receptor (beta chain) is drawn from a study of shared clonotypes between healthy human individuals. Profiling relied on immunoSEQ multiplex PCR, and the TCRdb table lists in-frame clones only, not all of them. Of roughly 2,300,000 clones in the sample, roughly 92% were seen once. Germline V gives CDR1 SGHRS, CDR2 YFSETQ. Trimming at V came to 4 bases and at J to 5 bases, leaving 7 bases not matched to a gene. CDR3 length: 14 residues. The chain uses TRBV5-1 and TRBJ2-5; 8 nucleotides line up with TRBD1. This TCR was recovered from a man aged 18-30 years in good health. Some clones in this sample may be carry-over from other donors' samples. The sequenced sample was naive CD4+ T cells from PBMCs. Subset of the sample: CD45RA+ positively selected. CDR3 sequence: CASSGQGAEETQYF. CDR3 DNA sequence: TGCGCCAGCAGCGGGCAGGGGGCAGAGGAGACCCAGTACTTC.